This T cell receptor (beta chain) was identified during a study of lymphopenia after photon versus proton radiotherapy. Study results and caveats: Post-nadir diversity loss with photons came from oligoclonal expansion, particularly CD8+ Temra cells.

The table came from immunoSEQ multiplex PCR; TCRdb's copy has only in-frame clones and leaves some out. The sample carries around 20,000 clones, less than 90% recorded once. The V end lost 7 bases, the J end lost 2 bases, and 6 bases lay between the germline ends. The CDR3 consists of 12 residues. CDR1 LNHDA and CDR2 SQIVND come from the germline V gene (reference sequence). With respect to this clone: Its target is not known.

This chain joins TRBV19 and TRBJ1-5; D gene ambiguous. The sequence was collected from a man in his 70s with pancreatic cancer. Here the sequenced sample was peripheral blood, taken from a patient treated with proton-based radiotherapy. The CDR3 protein is CASKEGNQPQHF. For the CDR3, the DNA is TGTGCCAGTAAAGAAGGCAATCAGCCCCAGCATTTT.